This T cell receptor (beta chain) is drawn from a study of cytomegalovirus exposure and HLA in healthy donors. Study in general: In a later analysis, the roughly 120 validation repertoires were reported to have used the same platform as the approximately 690 first-cohort repertoires. Study conclusions and caveats: Reported results showed that the classifier diagnosed cytomegalovirus status with high specificity and sensitivity. Specificity for CMV antigens was confirmed in vitro for a few of the CMV-associated chains. There were 150 to 200 TCR beta chains listed as cytomegalovirus-associated.

A remark on this clone: The antigen is not known.

Produced via immunoSEQ multiplex PCR; TCRdb's table is partial and in-frame only. The sample consists of some 110,000 clones, about 82% of them appearing once. Trimming removed 2 bases at V and 1 base at J, with 12 bases between. This CDR3 comprises 15 residues. From germline, CDR1 is MNHEY and CDR2 SMNVEV (reference sequence). The receptor was isolated from a man aged 18-30 years in good health and CMV-seronegative. Sequenced material: PBMCs. The genes are TRBV27 and TRBJ2-7, with unresolved D. The CDR3 region is CASSLAESPSYEQYF. The CDR3 coding sequence is TGTGCCAGCAGTTTAGCGGAATCGCCTTCCTACGAGCAGTACTTC.